This paragraph covers one T cell receptor beta chain sequence. Its antigen is currently unknown. This record belongs to a study of cytomegalovirus exposure and HLA in healthy donors. Points from the study as a whole: In vitro confirmation showed three CMV-associated chains to be CMV antigen specific. Most TCR sequences proved rare, with some public TCRs found in many donors.

The donors were in the approximately 120-subject validation cohort; that cohort was separate from the approximately 730-subject first cohort. The method was immunoSEQ multiplex PCR; TCRdb's version includes in-frame clones alone and lacks a portion of them. Found here are about 160,000 clones, about nine tenths of them singletons; the top ten hold roughly 4.2%. Trimming cost V 4 bases and J 0 bases, with 12 bases left between them. The CDR3 extends over 16 amino acids. CDR1 and CDR2 from the germline V gene are LNHDA and SQIVND (reference sequence). Sequencing was performed on PBMCs. The chain employs TRBV19 and TRBJ2-2, with TRBD1 as a possible D gene (6 bases). The TCR originated in a man between 18 and 35 years old in good health and CMV-seropositive. This chain's CDR3 is CASSTYRAPNTGELFF. Written as DNA, the CDR3 is TGTGCCAGTAGTACTTACAGGGCCCCGAACACCGGGGAGCTGTTTTTT.